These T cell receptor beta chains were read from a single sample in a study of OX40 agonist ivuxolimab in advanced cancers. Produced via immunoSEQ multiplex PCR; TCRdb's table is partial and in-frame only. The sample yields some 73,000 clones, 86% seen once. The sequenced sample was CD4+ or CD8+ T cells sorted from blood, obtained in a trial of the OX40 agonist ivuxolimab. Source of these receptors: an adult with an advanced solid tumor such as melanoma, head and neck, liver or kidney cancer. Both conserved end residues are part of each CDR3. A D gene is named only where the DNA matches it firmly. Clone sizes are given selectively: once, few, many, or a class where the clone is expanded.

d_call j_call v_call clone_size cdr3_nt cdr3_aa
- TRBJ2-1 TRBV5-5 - TGTGCCAGCAGCTTCCATGGAGCCCACAATGAGCAGTTCTTC CASSFHGAHNEQFF
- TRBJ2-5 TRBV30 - TGTGCCTGGAGTGGGAGCTACCAAGAGACCCAGTACTTC CAWSGSYQETQYF
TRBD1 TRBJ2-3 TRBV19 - TGTGCCAGTAGTGCCCGCTGGACAGGTGCCACAGATACGCAGTATTTT CASSARWTGATDTQYF
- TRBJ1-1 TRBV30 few TGTGCCTGGCGGGGGGATGAGGACACTGAAGCTTTCTTT CAWRGDEDTEAFF
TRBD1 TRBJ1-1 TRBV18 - TGTGCCAGCTCACCATCCGGGACAGGCTACACTGAAGCTTTCTTT CASSPSGTGYTEAFF
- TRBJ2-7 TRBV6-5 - TGTGCCAGCAGTTCTCCTTCAGGGGGGCAAAGAAAGCAGTACTTC CASSSPSGGQRKQYF
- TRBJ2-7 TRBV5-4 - TGTGCCAGCAGCGGGTTGAGCTCCTACGAGCAGTACTTC CASSGLSSYEQYF
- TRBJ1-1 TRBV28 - TGTGCCAGCAGTTTAAGAGAAATCGAAGCTTTCTTT CASSLREIEAFF
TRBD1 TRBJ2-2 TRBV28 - TGTGCCAGCACGTTCCGGGACAGACTGACCGGGGAGCTGTTTTTT CASTFRDRLTGELFF
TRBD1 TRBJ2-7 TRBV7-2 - TGTGCCAGCAGCTTAGGGGGGACAGGGAGAGGCGAGCAGTACTTC CASSLGGTGRGEQYF